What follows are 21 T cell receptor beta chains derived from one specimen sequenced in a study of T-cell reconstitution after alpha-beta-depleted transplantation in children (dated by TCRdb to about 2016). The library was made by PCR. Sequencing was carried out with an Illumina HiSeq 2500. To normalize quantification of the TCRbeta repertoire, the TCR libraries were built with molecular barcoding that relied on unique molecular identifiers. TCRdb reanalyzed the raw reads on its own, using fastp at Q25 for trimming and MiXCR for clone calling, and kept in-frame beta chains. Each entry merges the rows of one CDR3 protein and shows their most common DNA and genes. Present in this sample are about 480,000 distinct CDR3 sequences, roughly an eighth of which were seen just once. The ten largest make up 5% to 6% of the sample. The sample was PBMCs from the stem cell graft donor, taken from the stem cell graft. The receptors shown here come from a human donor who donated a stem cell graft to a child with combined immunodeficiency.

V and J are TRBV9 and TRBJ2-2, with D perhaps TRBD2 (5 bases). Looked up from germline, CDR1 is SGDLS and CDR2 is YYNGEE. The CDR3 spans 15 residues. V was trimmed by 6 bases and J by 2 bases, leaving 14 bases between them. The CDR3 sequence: CASMPEGSNTGELFF. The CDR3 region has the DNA TGTGCCAGCATGCCAGAGGGCTCCAACACCGGGGAGCTGTTTTTT.

The CDR3 loop is CSVYGGQSSSYNEQFF. The CDR3 nucleotides are TGCAGCGTTTACGGGGGGCAGTCGAGCTCCTACAATGAGCAGTTCTTC. The rearrangement joins TRBV29-1 to TRBJ2-1; D is perhaps TRBD2 (7 bases). Germline values: CDR1 SQVTM, CDR2 ANQGSEA. CDR3 length equals 16 residues. Trimming left V 5 bases short and J 0 bases short, with 17 bases between.

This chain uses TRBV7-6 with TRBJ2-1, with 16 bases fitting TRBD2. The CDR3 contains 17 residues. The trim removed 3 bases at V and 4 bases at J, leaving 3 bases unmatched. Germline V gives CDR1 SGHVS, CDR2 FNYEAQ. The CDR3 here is CASSFGTSGRGYNEQFF. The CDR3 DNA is TGTGCCAGCAGCTTTGGGACTAGCGGGAGGGGGTACAATGAGCAGTTCTTC.

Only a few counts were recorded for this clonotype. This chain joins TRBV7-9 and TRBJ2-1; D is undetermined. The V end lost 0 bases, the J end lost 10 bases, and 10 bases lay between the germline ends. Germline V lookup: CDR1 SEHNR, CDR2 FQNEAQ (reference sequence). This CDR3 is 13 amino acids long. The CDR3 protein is CASSLAMLPEQFF. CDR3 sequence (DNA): TGTGCCAGCAGCTTAGCGATGTTACCGGAGCAGTTCTTC.

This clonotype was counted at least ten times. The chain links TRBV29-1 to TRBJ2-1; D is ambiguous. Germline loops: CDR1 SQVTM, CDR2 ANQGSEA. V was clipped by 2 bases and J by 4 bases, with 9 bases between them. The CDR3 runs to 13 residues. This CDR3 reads CSVELVKYNEQFF. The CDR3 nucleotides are TGCAGCGTTGAACTAGTAAAATACAATGAGCAGTTCTTC.

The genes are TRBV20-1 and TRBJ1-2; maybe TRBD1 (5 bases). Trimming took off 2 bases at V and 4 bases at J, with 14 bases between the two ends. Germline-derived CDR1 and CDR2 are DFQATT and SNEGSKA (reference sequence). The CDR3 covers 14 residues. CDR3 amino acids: CSARPGRTVYGYTF. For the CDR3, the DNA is TGCAGTGCTAGACCGGGACGGACTGTCTATGGCTACACCTTC.

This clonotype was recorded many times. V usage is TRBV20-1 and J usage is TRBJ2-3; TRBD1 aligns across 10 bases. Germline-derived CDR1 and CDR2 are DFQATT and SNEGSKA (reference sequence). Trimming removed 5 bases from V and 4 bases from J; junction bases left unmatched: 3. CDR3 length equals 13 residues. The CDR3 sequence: CSAPGTGADTQYF. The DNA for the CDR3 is TGCAGTGCTCCCGGGACAGGGGCAGATACGCAGTATTTT.

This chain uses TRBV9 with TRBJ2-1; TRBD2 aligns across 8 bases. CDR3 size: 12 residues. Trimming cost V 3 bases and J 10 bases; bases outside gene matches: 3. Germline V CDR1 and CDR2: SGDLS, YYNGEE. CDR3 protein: CASSDGGAEQFF. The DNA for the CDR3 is TGTGCCAGCAGCGACGGGGGGGCAGAGCAGTTCTTC.

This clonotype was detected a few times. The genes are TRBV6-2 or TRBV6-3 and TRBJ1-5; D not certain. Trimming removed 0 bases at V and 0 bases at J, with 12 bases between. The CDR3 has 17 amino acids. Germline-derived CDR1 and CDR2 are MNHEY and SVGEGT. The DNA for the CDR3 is TGTGCCAGCAGTTACTCAACAGAAGCTTATAGCAATCAGCCCCAGCATTTT. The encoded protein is CASSYSTEAYSNQPQHF.

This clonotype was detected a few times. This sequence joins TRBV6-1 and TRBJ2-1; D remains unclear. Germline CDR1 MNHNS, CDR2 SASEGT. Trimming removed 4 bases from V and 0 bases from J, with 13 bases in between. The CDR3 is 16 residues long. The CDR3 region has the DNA TGTGCCAGCAGTGTACAGCGTCGAAACTCCTACAATGAGCAGTTCTTC. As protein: CASSVQRRNSYNEQFF.

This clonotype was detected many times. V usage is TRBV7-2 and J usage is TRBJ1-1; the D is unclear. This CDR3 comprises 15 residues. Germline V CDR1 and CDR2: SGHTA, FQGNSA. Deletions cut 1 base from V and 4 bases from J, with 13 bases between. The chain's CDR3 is CASSLEADWGTEAFF. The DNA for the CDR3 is TGTGCCAGCAGCTTAGAAGCTGACTGGGGCACTGAAGCTTTCTTT.

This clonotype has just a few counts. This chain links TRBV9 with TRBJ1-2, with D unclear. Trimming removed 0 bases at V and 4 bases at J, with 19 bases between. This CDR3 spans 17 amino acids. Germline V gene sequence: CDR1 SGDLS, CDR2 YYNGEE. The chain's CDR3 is CASSVDPAPHPGYGYTF. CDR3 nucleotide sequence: TGTGCCAGCAGCGTAGATCCAGCGCCTCACCCCGGCTATGGCTACACCTTC. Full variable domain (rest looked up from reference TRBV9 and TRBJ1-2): DSGVTQTPKHLITATGQRVTLRCSPRSGDLSVYWYQQSLDQGLQFLIQYYNGEERAKGNILERFSAQQFPDLHSELNLSSLELGDSALYFCASSVDPAPHPGYGYTFGSGTRLTVV.

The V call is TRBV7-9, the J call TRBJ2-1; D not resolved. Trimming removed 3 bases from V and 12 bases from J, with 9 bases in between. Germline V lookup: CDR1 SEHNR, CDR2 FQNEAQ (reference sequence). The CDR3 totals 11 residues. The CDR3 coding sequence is TGTGCCAGCAGCTTCGGTCACGGGCAGTTCTTC. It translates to CASSFGHGQFF.

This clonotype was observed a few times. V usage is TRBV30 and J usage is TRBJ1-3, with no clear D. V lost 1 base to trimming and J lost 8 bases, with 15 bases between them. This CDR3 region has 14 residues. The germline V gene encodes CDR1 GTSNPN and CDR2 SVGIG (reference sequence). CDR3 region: CAWSGKTAVDTIYF. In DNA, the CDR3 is TGTGCCTGGAGTGGGAAGACGGCGGTGGACACCATATATTTT. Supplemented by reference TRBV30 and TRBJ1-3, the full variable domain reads SQTIHQWPATLVQPVGSPLSLECTVEGTSNPNLYWYRQAAGRGLQLLFYSVGIGQISSEVPQNLSASRPQDRQFILSSKKLLLSDSGFYLCAWSGKTAVDTIYFGEGSWLTVV.

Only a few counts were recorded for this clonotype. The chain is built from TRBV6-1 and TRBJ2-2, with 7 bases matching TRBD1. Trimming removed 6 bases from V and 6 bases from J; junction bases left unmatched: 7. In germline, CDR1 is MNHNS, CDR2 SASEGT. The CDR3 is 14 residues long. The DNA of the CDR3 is TGTGCCAGCAGAGATACAGGGGTCCCCGGGGAGCTGTTTTTT. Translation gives CASRDTGVPGELFF.

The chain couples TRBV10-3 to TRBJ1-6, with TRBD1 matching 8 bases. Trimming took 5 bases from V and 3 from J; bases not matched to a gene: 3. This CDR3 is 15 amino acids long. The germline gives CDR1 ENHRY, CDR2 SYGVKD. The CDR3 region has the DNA TGTGCCATCAGTAAGACAGGGGTCTATAATTCACCCCTCCACTTT. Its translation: CAISKTGVYNSPLHF.

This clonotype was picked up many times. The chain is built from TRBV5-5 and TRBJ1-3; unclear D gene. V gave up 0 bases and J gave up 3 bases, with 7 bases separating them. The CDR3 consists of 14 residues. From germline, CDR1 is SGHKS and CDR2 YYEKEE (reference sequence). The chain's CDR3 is CASSLGVNGNTIYF. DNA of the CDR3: TGTGCCAGCAGCTTGGGAGTGAATGGAAACACCATATATTTT. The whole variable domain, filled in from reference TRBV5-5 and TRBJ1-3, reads DAGVTQSPTHLIKTRGQQVTLRCSPISGHKSVSWYQQVLGQGPQFIFQYYEKEERGRGNFPDRFSARQFPNYSSELNVNALLLGDSALYLCASSLGVNGNTIYFGEGSWLTVV.

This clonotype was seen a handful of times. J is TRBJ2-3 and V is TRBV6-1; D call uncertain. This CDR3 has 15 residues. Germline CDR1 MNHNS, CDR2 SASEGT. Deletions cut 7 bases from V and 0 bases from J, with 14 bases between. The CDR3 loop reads CASNALLGSTDTQYF. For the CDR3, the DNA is TGTGCCAGCAATGCACTCCTGGGAAGCACAGATACGCAGTATTTT.

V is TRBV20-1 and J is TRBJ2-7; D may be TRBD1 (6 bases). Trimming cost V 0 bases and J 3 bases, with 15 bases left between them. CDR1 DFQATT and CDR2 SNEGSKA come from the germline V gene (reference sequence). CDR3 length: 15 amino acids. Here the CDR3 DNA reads TGCAGTGCTAGAGACCCGGACAGCCAGAGCTACGAGCAGTACTTC. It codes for CSARDPDSQSYEQYF.

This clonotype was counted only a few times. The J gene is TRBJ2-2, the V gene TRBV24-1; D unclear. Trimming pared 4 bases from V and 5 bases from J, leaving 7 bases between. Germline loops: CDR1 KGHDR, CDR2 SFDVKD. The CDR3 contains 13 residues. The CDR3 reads CATSDTPTGELFF. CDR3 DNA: TGTGCCACCAGTGACACCCCGACCGGGGAGCTGTTTTTT.

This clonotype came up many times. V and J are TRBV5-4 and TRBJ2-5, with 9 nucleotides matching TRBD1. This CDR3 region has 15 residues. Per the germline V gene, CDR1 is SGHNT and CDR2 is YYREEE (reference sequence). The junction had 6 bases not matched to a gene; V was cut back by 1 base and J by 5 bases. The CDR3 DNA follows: TGTGCCAGCAGCTTGAGGACAGGGGAAGGTGAGACCCAGTACTTC. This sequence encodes CASSLRTGEGETQYF.